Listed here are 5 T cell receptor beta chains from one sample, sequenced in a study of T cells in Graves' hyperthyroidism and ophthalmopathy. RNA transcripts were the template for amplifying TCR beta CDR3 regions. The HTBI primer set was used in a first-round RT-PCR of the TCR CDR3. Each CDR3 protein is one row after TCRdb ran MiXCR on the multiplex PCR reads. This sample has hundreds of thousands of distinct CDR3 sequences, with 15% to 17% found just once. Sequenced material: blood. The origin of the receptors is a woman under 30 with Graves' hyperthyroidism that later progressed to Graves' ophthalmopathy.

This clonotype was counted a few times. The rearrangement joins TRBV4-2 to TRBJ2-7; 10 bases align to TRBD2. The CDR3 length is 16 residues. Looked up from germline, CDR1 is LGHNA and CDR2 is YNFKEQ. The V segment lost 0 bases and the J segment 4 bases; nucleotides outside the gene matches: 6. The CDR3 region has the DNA TGTGCCAGCAGCCAAGAAAGCGGGAGGGCTATATACGAGCAGTACTTC. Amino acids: CASSQESGRAIYEQYF.

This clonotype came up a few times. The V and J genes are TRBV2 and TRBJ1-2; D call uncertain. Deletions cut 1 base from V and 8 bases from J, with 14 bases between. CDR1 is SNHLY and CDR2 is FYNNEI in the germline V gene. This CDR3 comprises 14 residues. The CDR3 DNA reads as TGTGCCAGCAGTGAAGAAGGCAGCCTGGGAGGCTACACCTTC. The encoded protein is CASSEEGSLGGYTF. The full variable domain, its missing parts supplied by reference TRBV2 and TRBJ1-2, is EPEVTQTPSHQVTQMGQEVILRCVPISNHLYFYWYRQILGQKVEFLVSFYNNEISEKSEIFDDQFSVERPDGSNFTLKIRSTKLEDSAMYFCASSEEGSLGGYTFGSGTRLTVV.

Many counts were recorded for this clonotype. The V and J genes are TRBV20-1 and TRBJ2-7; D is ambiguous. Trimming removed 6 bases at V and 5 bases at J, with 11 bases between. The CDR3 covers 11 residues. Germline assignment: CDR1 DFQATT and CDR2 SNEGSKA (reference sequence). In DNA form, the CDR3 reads TGCAGTGCCGGAAGAGGCCACGAGCAGTACTTC. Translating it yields CSAGRGHEQYF.

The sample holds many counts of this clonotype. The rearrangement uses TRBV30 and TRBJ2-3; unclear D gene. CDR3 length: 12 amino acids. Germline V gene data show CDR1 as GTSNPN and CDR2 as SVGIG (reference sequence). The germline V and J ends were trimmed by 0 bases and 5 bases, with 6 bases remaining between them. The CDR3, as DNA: TGTGCCTGGAGTGTACGTGAAGATACGCAGTATTTT. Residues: CAWSVREDTQYF. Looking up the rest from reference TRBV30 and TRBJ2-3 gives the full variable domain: SQTIHQWPATLVQPVGSPLSLECTVEGTSNPNLYWYRQAAGRGLQLLFYSVGIGQISSEVPQNLSASRPQDRQFILSSKKLLLSDSGFYLCAWSVREDTQYFGPGTRLTVL.

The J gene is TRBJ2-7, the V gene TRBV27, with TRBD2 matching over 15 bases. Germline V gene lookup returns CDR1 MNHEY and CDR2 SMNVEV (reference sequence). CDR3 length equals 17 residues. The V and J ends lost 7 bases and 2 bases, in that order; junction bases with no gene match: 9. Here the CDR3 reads CASTRTSGRASPYEQYF. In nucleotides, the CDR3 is TGTGCCAGCACCAGGACTAGCGGGAGGGCCAGTCCCTACGAGCAGTACTTC.